Listed here are 17 T cell receptor beta chains from one sample, sequenced in a study of OX40 agonist ivuxolimab in advanced cancers. The data were produced by immunoSEQ multiplex PCR, yet TCRdb's version contains in-frame clones alone and is incomplete. The table records roughly 61,000 clones, about 90% of them present only once. The sequenced sample was CD4+ or CD8+ T cells sorted from blood, obtained in a trial of the OX40 agonist ivuxolimab. Receptor source: an adult with an advanced solid tumor such as melanoma, head and neck, liver or kidney cancer.

This chain links TRBV6-5 with TRBJ2-1, with D perhaps TRBD1 (6 bases). Trimming took 3 bases from V and 3 from J, leaving 9 bases between them. Germline V gene data show CDR1 as MNHEY and CDR2 as SVGAGI. The CDR3 extends over 14 amino acids. The DNA for the CDR3 is TGTGCCAGCAGTTATGGGACAAGCTACAATGAGCAGTTCTTC. This translates into CASSYGTSYNEQFF.

V usage is TRBV5-6 and J usage is TRBJ1-2; D possibly corresponds to TRBD1 (5 bases). CDR3 size: 14 residues. V gave up 4 bases and J gave up 9 bases, with 19 bases separating them. Looked up from germline, CDR1 is SGHDT and CDR2 is YYEEEE. CDR3 nucleotides: TGTGCCAGCAGCGAAAGAAGCTGGGCAGGGAGCTACACCTTC. Translation gives CASSERSWAGSYTF.

The rearrangement joins TRBV7-9 to TRBJ2-1; D might be TRBD1 or TRBD2, each matching 6 bases. This CDR3 is 16 amino acids long. From germline, CDR1 is SEHNR and CDR2 FQNEAQ (reference sequence). Trimming removed 4 bases at V and 8 bases at J, with 21 bases between. DNA of the CDR3: TGTGCCAGCAGCTCTCTCTTTTCGGGGGCCAGGGATGAGCAGTTCTTC. Protein sequence: CASSSLFSGARDEQFF.

The chain employs TRBV30 and TRBJ1-4; tentatively, D is TRBD1 (6 bases). CDR3 size: 17 residues. Looked up from germline, CDR1 is GTSNPN and CDR2 is SVGIG (reference sequence). Trimming left V 0 bases short and J 3 bases short, with 17 bases between. The CDR3 coding sequence is TGTGCCTGGAGTGTACAGTTAACGGACAGCCCTAATGAAAAACTGTTTTTT. Amino acid sequence: CAWSVQLTDSPNEKLFF.

The genes are TRBV2 and TRBJ2-7; D not certain. CDR3 size: 14 residues. V lost 3 bases and J lost 5, with 14 bases in between. Germline CDR1 reads SNHLY; CDR2 reads FYNNEI. The CDR3 is CASSEVLLPDEQYF. CDR3 coding DNA: TGTGCCAGCAGTGAGGTGCTCCTCCCCGACGAGCAGTACTTC.

This rearrangement joins TRBV5-1 to TRBJ2-1; weak D call: TRBD2 (6 bases). The CDR3 covers 13 residues. The V gene lost 5 bases and the J gene lost 3 bases, with 9 bases spanning the gap. Per germline, CDR1 SGHRS and CDR2 YFSETQ. The CDR3 sequence is CASREGFYNEQFF. The CDR3 nucleotides read TGCGCCAGCAGGGAGGGTTTCTACAATGAGCAGTTCTTC.

The V and J genes are TRBV7-8 and TRBJ2-1; D is unclear. CDR1 and CDR2 from the germline V gene are SGHVS and FQNEAQ. The CDR3 length is 16 residues. The V end lost 0 bases, the J end lost 0 bases, and 9 bases lay between the germline ends. Written as DNA, the CDR3 is TGTGCCAGCAGCTTAGCCTTGGGTCTCTCCTACAATGAGCAGTTCTTC. Protein: CASSLALGLSYNEQFF.

The chain joins TRBV27 to TRBJ2-3, with D tentatively TRBD2 (5 bases). Trimming left V 8 bases short and J 7 bases short, with 25 bases between. The germline V gene encodes CDR1 MNHEY and CDR2 SMNVEV (reference sequence). CDR3 size: 16 residues. The CDR3 is CASWRLGARVANTQYF. The CDR3 nucleotides read TGTGCCAGCTGGCGTTTAGGAGCGCGGGTTGCGAATACGCAGTATTTT.

The chain is built from TRBV7-2 and TRBJ2-1, with 8 bases that match TRBD2. Germline V gives CDR1 SGHTA, CDR2 FQGNSA. Trimming removed 1 base from V and 4 bases from J; junction bases left unmatched: 6. CDR3 length: 16 residues. The CDR3 DNA sequence: TGTGCCAGCAGCTTAGTCGGGCGGGAGGTATACAATGAGCAGTTCTTC. Translating it yields CASSLVGREVYNEQFF.

This chain uses TRBV5-6 with TRBJ2-5; D not certain. V lost 1 base and J 5 bases, leaving 3 bases between the germline ends. CDR3 length: 11 amino acids. Germline V gene lookup returns CDR1 SGHDT and CDR2 YYEEEE. This CDR3 reads CASSLMETQYF. The CDR3 nucleotides are TGTGCCAGCAGCTTGATGGAGACCCAGTACTTC.

The V call is TRBV6-5, the J call TRBJ1-5; D may be TRBD1 (6 bases). This CDR3 spans 15 amino acids. The germline gives CDR1 MNHEY, CDR2 SVGAGI. Trimming left V 2 bases short and J 3 bases short, with 11 bases between. CDR3 nucleotides: TGTGCCAGCAGTTACCGGGGGGCGGCCAATCAGCCCCAGCATTTT. This encodes CASSYRGAANQPQHF.

The chain joins TRBV2 to TRBJ2-5; the match to TRBD1 covers 9 bases. The CDR3 is made up of 13 amino acids. Unmatched junction bases numbered 4, after V lost 6 bases and J lost 5 bases. The germline CDR1 and CDR2 sequences are SNHLY and FYNNEI. This chain's CDR3 is CASRGTGWETQYF. The CDR3 nucleotides are TGTGCCAGCAGGGGGACAGGGTGGGAGACCCAGTACTTC.

The chain carries TRBV7-8 and TRBJ2-2; D might be TRBD1 or TRBD2, each matching 6 bases. Between the trimmed V and J ends, which lost 0 bases and 6 bases, there was a span of 11 bases. The germline V gene encodes CDR1 SGHVS and CDR2 FQNEAQ. The CDR3 totals 15 residues. The DNA for the CDR3 is TGTGCCAGCAGCTTAGCTTGGGGGGCCGCCGGGGAGCTGTTTTTT. Translated: CASSLAWGAAGELFF.

The chain combines TRBV7-6 with TRBJ2-1; perhaps TRBD2 as D (5 bases). This CDR3 contains 16 residues. The germline V gene has CDR1 SGHVS and CDR2 FNYEAQ. The V and J ends lost 1 base and 2 bases respectively, with 12 bases between them. In DNA form, the CDR3 reads TGTGCCAGCAGCTTAGAGGGCGGGCCTCCCTACAATGAGCAGTTCTTC. Translated: CASSLEGGPPYNEQFF.

This sequence joins TRBV6-5 and TRBJ2-1; no reliable D call. Trimming left V 7 bases short and J 6 bases short, with 7 bases between. Germline V gene lookup returns CDR1 MNHEY and CDR2 SVGAGI. The CDR3 is 11 amino acids. The CDR3 DNA reads TGTGCCAGCACACTTATCAATGAGCAGTTCTTC. This translates into CASTLINEQFF.

V usage is TRBV5-6 and J usage is TRBJ2-7; 9 bases are a match to TRBD1. From germline, CDR1 is SGHDT and CDR2 YYEEEE. The ends lost 0 bases at V and 4 bases at J; junction bases unmatched: 8. This CDR3 spans 16 amino acids. For the CDR3, the DNA is TGTGCCAGCAGCTTGGGTCCGGGACAGGGTATGTACGAGCAGTACTTC. Its translation is CASSLGPGQGMYEQYF.

The chain links TRBV5-4 to TRBJ2-1; D remains unclear. Germline V gene sequence: CDR1 SGHNT, CDR2 YYREEE (reference sequence). The CDR3 has 12 residues. V gave up 0 bases and J gave up 5 bases, with 3 bases separating them. CDR3 residues: CASSLGHNEQFF. The DNA of the CDR3 is TGTGCCAGCAGCTTGGGGCACAATGAGCAGTTCTTC.